What follows are 12 T cell receptor beta chains derived from one specimen sequenced in a study of CD8 T cells in Susac syndrome. The RNA input was 0.5 to 1 ug, and it was reverse transcribed with random hexamers. TCRdb re-analysed the immunoSEQ multiplex PCR reads in MiXCR, keeping a single row per CDR3 protein. This sample has about 50,000 distinct CDR3 sequences; 93% occur once, and the top ten carry 0.45% to 0.65%. Specimen: CD8+ T cells from PBMCs. The receptors originated from a human donor with multiple sclerosis.

This clonotype was counted once. This chain uses TRBV5-6 with TRBJ1-1; the match to TRBD1 covers 9 bases. The germline gives CDR1 SGHDT, CDR2 YYEEEE. The CDR3 sequence is 15 residues long. With V trimmed by 2 bases and J by 1 base, 3 bases remained unmatched. In DNA, the CDR3 is TGTGCCAGCAGCTTTACAGGGGGCTGGAACACTGAAGCTTTCTTT. It encodes CASSFTGGWNTEAFF.

This clonotype is a singleton in its sample. The chain joins TRBV5-1 to TRBJ2-2; possibly TRBD1 for D (6 bases). Trimming removed 4 bases from V and 3 bases from J, with 10 bases in between. This CDR3 comprises 14 residues. The V gene's germline CDR1 is SGHRS and CDR2 YFSETQ. The CDR3 protein is CASSPGQYTGELFF. The CDR3 DNA is TGCGCCAGCAGCCCCGGACAGTACACCGGGGAGCTGTTTTTT.

The rearrangement joins TRBV20-1 to TRBJ2-1; no clear D. CDR3 length: 12 amino acids. Trimming removed 0 bases at V and 7 bases at J, with 7 bases between. Germline values: CDR1 DFQATT, CDR2 SNEGSKA (reference sequence). This chain's CDR3 is CSAREGGNEQFF. The CDR3 nucleotides read TGCAGTGCTAGAGAGGGTGGGAATGAGCAGTTCTTC.

This clonotype appeared a single time. V is TRBV13 and J is TRBJ1-5; a possible D gene is TRBD1 (5 bases). V was trimmed by 3 bases and J by 4 bases, leaving 10 bases between them. Germline V gene lookup returns CDR1 PRHDT and CDR2 FYEKMQ (reference sequence). The CDR3 consists of 14 residues. The CDR3 is CASSFRRENQPQHF. CDR3 in DNA: TGTGCCAGCAGCTTCCGCAGGGAGAATCAGCCCCAGCATTTT.

V usage is TRBV5-1 and J usage is TRBJ2-1; D call uncertain. Germline loops: CDR1 SGHRS, CDR2 YFSETQ. Trimming pared 0 bases from V and 2 bases from J, leaving 15 bases between. CDR3 length: 17 residues. The CDR3 is CASSLATGPFTYNEQFF. Written as DNA, the CDR3 is TGCGCCAGCAGCTTGGCCACGGGCCCCTTTACCTACAATGAGCAGTTCTTC.

V gene TRBV11-3 combines with J gene TRBJ2-4; weak D call: TRBD2 (5 bases). V was clipped by 5 bases and J by 2 bases, with 19 bases between them. This CDR3 is 17 amino acids long. Germline loops: CDR1 SGHNT, CDR2 YENEEA. CDR3: CASSPPRWGETKNIQYF. The CDR3 bases are TGTGCCAGCAGCCCCCCACGTTGGGGAGAAACCAAAAACATTCAGTACTTC.

The rearrangement links TRBV25-1 to TRBJ1-1, with D tentatively TRBD1 (6 bases). The CDR3 is made up of 16 amino acids. CDR1 MGHDK and CDR2 SYGVNS come from the germline V gene. Trimming pared 5 bases from V and 4 bases from J, leaving 20 bases between. The CDR3 spells CASSTSDRETGTEAFF. CDR3 nucleotides: TGTGCCAGCAGTACCTCGGACAGAGAAACCGGCACTGAAGCTTTCTTT.

The chain uses TRBV5-4 and TRBJ2-1; TRBD1 might be the D (6 bases). CDR3 size: 19 residues. Trimming removed 0 bases at V and 4 bases at J, with 23 bases between. Germline V gene sequence: CDR1 SGHNT, CDR2 YYREEE (reference sequence). The chain's CDR3 is CASSLGTRRDRYPYNEQFF. DNA of the CDR3: TGTGCCAGCAGCTTGGGGACCCGAAGAGACAGGTATCCTTACAATGAGCAGTTCTTC.

This chain uses TRBV12-3 or TRBV12-4 with TRBJ2-2; the D is unclear. V gave up 7 bases and J gave up 6 bases, with 12 bases separating them. The length of the CDR3 is 13 residues. In nucleotides, the CDR3 is TGTGCCAGCATACCTTACCAAGCCGGGGAGCTGTTTTTT. This sequence encodes CASIPYQAGELFF.

This clonotype was observed a handful of times. The rearrangement uses TRBV6-6 and TRBJ2-5; no reliable D call. Deletions cut 2 bases from V and 5 bases from J, with 3 bases between. The CDR3 runs to 11 residues. CDR1 MNHNY and CDR2 SVGAGI come from the germline V gene (reference sequence). In DNA, the CDR3 is TGTGCCAGCAGTTACGGGGAGACCCAGTACTTC. Amino acid sequence: CASSYGETQYF.

This clonotype was counted a single time. The CDR3 nucleotides read TGCGCCAGCAGCCAAAATGGGGCAGGCGGGGAGCTGTTTTTT. Its translation: CASSQNGAGGELFF. The chain links TRBV4-1 to TRBJ2-2; D possibly corresponds to TRBD1 (5 bases). Germline-derived CDR1 and CDR2 are MGHRA and YSYEKL. CDR3 length equals 14 residues. The V and J ends lost 2 bases and 7 bases respectively, with 11 bases between them.

The V call is TRBV16, the J call TRBJ2-7; tentative D call: TRBD1 (5 bases). This CDR3 spans 12 amino acids. Germline V lookup: CDR1 KGHSY, CDR2 FQNENV. The V end lost 7 bases, the J end lost 3 bases, and 10 bases lay between the germline ends. The CDR3 is CASTRQHYEQYF. DNA for the CDR3: TGTGCCAGCACCCGACAGCACTACGAGCAGTACTTC.